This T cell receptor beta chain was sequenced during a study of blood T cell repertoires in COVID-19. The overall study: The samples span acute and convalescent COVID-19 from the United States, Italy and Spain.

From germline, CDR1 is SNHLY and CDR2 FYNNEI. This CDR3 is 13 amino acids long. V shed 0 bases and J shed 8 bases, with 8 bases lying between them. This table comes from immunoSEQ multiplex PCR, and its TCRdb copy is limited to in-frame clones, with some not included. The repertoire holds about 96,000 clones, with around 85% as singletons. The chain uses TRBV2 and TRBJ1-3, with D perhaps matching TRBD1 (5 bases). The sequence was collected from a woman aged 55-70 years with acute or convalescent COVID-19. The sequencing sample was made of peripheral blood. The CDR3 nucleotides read TGTGCCAGCAGTGAAGCGGGGGGGGACACCATATATTTT. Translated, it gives CASSEAGGDTIYF.